These 12 T cell receptor beta chains were sequenced from one sample in a study of identifying expanded T cells in peripheral blood. Some clones are missing from TCRdb's copy, which holds only in-frame ones; the method was immunoSEQ multiplex PCR. The sample yields approximately 120,000 clones, about 88% seen once. The sequenced sample was blood. These TCRs come from a person aged 18 to 70 in good health.

The rearrangement uses TRBV10-3 and TRBJ2-7; D is unresolved. The CDR3 length is 12 residues. Germline V gene lookup returns CDR1 ENHRY and CDR2 SYGVKD. V gave up 3 bases and J gave up 3 bases, with 6 bases separating them. CDR3 in DNA: TGTGCCATCAGTGATCTCGGCTACGAGCAGTACTTC. Translating it yields CAISDLGYEQYF.

The genes are TRBV19 and TRBJ2-3; D is undetermined. Per germline, CDR1 LNHDA and CDR2 SQIVND (reference sequence). Deletions cut 6 bases from V and 2 bases from J, with 12 bases between. This CDR3 has 14 residues. The CDR3 DNA sequence: TGTGCCAGTAGAAGGTCCTATACCACAGATACGCAGTATTTT. It translates to CASRRSYTTDTQYF.

The genes are TRBV6-1 and TRBJ2-7; maybe TRBD1 (6 bases). The CDR3 spans 15 residues. Trimming shortened V by 10 bases and J by 3 bases, and 22 bases separated the two germline ends. Germline V lookup: CDR1 MNHNS, CDR2 SASEGT. The CDR3 here is CATLSTGRINYEQYF. CDR3 sequence (DNA): TGTGCCACCCTCTCCACAGGGCGAATTAACTACGAGCAGTACTTC.

V gene TRBV14 combines with J gene TRBJ1-1; no firm D call. Trimming shortened V by 0 bases and J by 0 bases, and 8 bases separated the two germline ends. The CDR3 is made up of 15 amino acids. Germline V gene lookup returns CDR1 SGHDN and CDR2 FVKESK. CDR3 sequence (DNA): TGTGCCAGCAGCCAAGAAAGGGAAATGAACACTGAAGCTTTCTTT. Translated: CASSQEREMNTEAFF.

This clone has only a few counts. J is TRBJ1-1 and V is TRBV5-1, with D possibly TRBD1 on 6 matching bases. Germline V gene lookup returns CDR1 SGHRS and CDR2 YFSETQ. This CDR3 has 15 residues. Between the trimmed V and J ends, which lost 4 bases and 1 base, there was a span of 14 bases. The CDR3: CASSVRGGRNTEAFF. The CDR3 nucleotides read TGCGCCAGCAGCGTGCGGGGGGGCAGGAACACTGAAGCTTTCTTT.

CDR3 in amino acids: CASSYDRGQPQHF. The CDR3 DNA is TGTGCCAGCAGTTACGATAGGGGGCAGCCCCAGCATTTT. The gene calls are TRBV6-6 and TRBJ1-5, with D possibly TRBD1 on 6 matching bases. The V end lost 2 bases, the J end lost 7 bases, and 9 bases lay between the germline ends. There are 13 residues in the CDR3. Germline V gene data show CDR1 as MNHNY and CDR2 as SVGAGI (reference sequence).

A single count supports this clone. The rearrangement links TRBV10-3 to TRBJ1-1; 10 bases are a match to TRBD1. J was trimmed by 5 bases and V by 7 bases; bases with no gene match: 4. Germline values: CDR1 ENHRY, CDR2 SYGVKD. The CDR3 is 13 residues long. The CDR3 loop reads CAITGTGETEAFF. DNA for the CDR3: TGTGCCATCACAGGGACAGGGGAAACTGAAGCTTTCTTT.

The CDR3 DNA reads as TGTGCCAGCAGCCGCCTGACAGCCAACTATGGCTACACCTTC. Amino acids: CASSRLTANYGYTF. The chain joins TRBV7-9 to TRBJ1-2, with D perhaps matching TRBD1 (5 bases). In germline, CDR1 is SEHNR, CDR2 FQNEAQ (reference sequence). V lost 5 bases to trimming and J lost 2 bases, with 12 bases between them. The length of the CDR3 is 14 residues.

The chain links TRBV19 to TRBJ2-5, with 12 bases that match TRBD2. Germline lookup yields CDR1 LNHDA and CDR2 SQIVND (reference sequence). The junction had 11 bases not matched to a gene; V was cut back by 10 bases and J by 5 bases. This CDR3 region has 15 residues. The CDR3 spells CATKTSGRPRETQYF. The DNA for the CDR3 is TGTGCCACTAAAACTAGCGGGAGGCCACGGGAGACCCAGTACTTC.

The rearrangement uses TRBV25-1 and TRBJ2-7; 8 nucleotides align to TRBD1. The CDR3 contains 14 residues. The ends lost 6 bases at V and 2 bases at J; junction bases unmatched: 6. The germline V gene encodes CDR1 MGHDK and CDR2 SYGVNS. CDR3 bases: TGTGCCAGCAGACCCGGGACAGGTACCTACGAGCAGTACTTC. It specifies CASRPGTGTYEQYF.

The chain recombines TRBV10-1 with TRBJ2-7, with TRBD1 identical over 8 bases. The CDR3 has 16 amino acids. The trim removed 3 bases at V and 0 bases at J, leaving 7 bases unmatched. Germline values: CDR1 WNHNN, CDR2 SYGVQD (reference sequence). As DNA, the CDR3 is TGCGCCAGCAGTGACCGGACAGGGCCCGTCTCCTACGAGCAGTACTTC. It encodes CASSDRTGPVSYEQYF.

The chain joins TRBV5-1 to TRBJ2-7; TRBD2 agrees at 12 bases. Germline V gene lookup returns CDR1 SGHRS and CDR2 YFSETQ. This CDR3 spans 16 amino acids. J gave up 4 bases and V 3 bases, and 8 bases lay outside the gene matches. CDR3 bases: TGCGCCAGCAGCTGGGGCACTAGCGGGAGGTTTTACGAGCAGTACTTC. The encoded protein is CASSWGTSGRFYEQYF.